The 30 T cell receptor beta chains listed next were all sequenced from one sample in a study of cytomegalovirus exposure and HLA in healthy donors. It was with 60 Vbeta and 13 Jbeta primers that the PCR ran. TCRdb keeps only in-frame clones here, not all; method: immunoSEQ multiplex PCR. Of over 150,000 clones in the sample, approximately 80% were seen once. The sample was PBMCs. These receptors all come from a boy between 2 and 10 years old in good health and CMV-seronegative.

The chain links TRBV12-5 to TRBJ1-5; the D is unclear. This CDR3 region has 13 residues. CDR1 is LGHNT and CDR2 is FRNRAP in the germline V gene. The V gene lost 5 bases and the J gene lost 0 bases, with 5 bases spanning the gap. The CDR3 coding sequence is TGTGCTAGTGGTCTAAGTAGCAATCAGCCCCAGCATTTT. It specifies CASGLSSNQPQHF. Combining the CDR3 with reference TRBV12-5 and TRBJ1-5 gives the whole variable domain DARVTQTPRHKVTEMGQEVTMRCQPILGHNTVFWYRQTMMQGLELLAYFRNRAPLDDSGMPKDRFSAEMPDATLATLKIQPSEPRDSAVYFCASGLSSNQPQHFGDGTRLSIL.

This clone came up a few times. The chain uses TRBV19 and TRBJ1-4, with D possibly TRBD1 on 6 matching bases. The CDR3 is made up of 15 amino acids. CDR1 and CDR2 from the germline V gene are LNHDA and SQIVND (reference sequence). Trimming pared 4 bases from V and 2 bases from J, leaving 11 bases between. The CDR3 bases are TGTGCCAGTAGTACAGGGGAGATGACTAATGAAAAACTGTTTTTT. Its protein is CASSTGEMTNEKLFF.

V is TRBV9 and J is TRBJ2-2; tentatively, D is TRBD2 (6 bases). CDR1 and CDR2 from the germline V gene are SGDLS and YYNGEE. The CDR3 runs to 16 residues. Deletions cut 4 bases from V and 7 bases from J, with 20 bases between. The CDR3 here is CASSLHSGTSLGELFF. In nucleotides, the CDR3 is TGTGCCAGCAGCTTGCACTCGGGAACTAGCCTCGGGGAGCTGTTTTTT. Based on the CDR3 plus reference TRBV9 and TRBJ2-2, the full variable domain is DSGVTQTPKHLITATGQRVTLRCSPRSGDLSVYWYQQSLDQGLQFLIQYYNGEERAKGNILERFSAQQFPDLHSELNLSSLELGDSALYFCASSLHSGTSLGELFFGEGSRLTVL.

The V call is TRBV6-1, the J call TRBJ2-3, with D possibly being TRBD1 (7 bases). The CDR3 is made up of 14 amino acids. Germline V lookup: CDR1 MNHNS, CDR2 SASEGT. V lost 9 bases, J lost 1 base, and 14 bases lay in between. The CDR3 DNA follows: TGTGCCAGTGGGGTCAGGGGGGGCACAGATACGCAGTATTTT. Translated: CASGVRGGTDTQYF.

This chain joins TRBV2 and TRBJ1-3; 12 bases are shared with TRBD1. CDR1 and CDR2 (germline): SNHLY, FYNNEI. The CDR3 covers 14 residues. Germline trimming cut 6 bases from V and 7 bases from J; bases unmatched to any gene: 4. This CDR3 reads CASRGQGAVNTIYF. As DNA, the CDR3 is TGTGCCAGCAGGGGACAGGGGGCAGTGAACACCATATATTTT. The full variable domain, in which reference TRBV2 and TRBJ1-3 provide the parts outside the CDR3, is EPEVTQTPSHQVTQMGQEVILRCVPISNHLYFYWYRQILGQKVEFLVSFYNNEISEKSEIFDDQFSVERPDGSNFTLKIRSTKLEDSAMYFCASRGQGAVNTIYFGEGSWLTVV.

In DNA form, the CDR3 reads TGTGCCAGCAGCCCACGGACAGGGGCGATTATTACCTACGAGCAGTACTTC. Residues: CASSPRTGAIITYEQYF. This rearrangement joins TRBV7-2 to TRBJ2-7; TRBD1 matches at 9 bases. The CDR3 spans 17 residues. Trimming took 5 bases from V and 2 from J; bases not matched to a gene: 13. Germline values: CDR1 SGHTA, CDR2 FQGNSA. Filled out from reference TRBV7-2 and TRBJ2-7, the complete variable domain reads GAGVSQSPSNKVTEKGKDVELRCDPISGHTALYWYRQSLGQGLEFLIYFQGNSAPDKSGLPSDRFSAERTGGSVSTLTIQRTQQEDSAVYLCASSPRTGAIITYEQYFGPGTRLTVT.

CDR3 in DNA: TGCGCCAGCAGCCAAGATTACGGGGGTCTAAAGACCCAGTACTTC. Translation gives CASSQDYGGLKTQYF. The chain employs TRBV4-1 and TRBJ2-5; the D gene is possibly TRBD2 (6 bases). V was trimmed by 0 bases and J by 6 bases, leaving 14 bases between them. Looked up from germline, CDR1 is MGHRA and CDR2 is YSYEKL. The length of the CDR3 is 15 residues.

This clone has a single count. The DNA of the CDR3 is TGCGCCAGCAGCCAGGAGATATTGGTGGGTGGCAATGAGCAGTTCTTC. As protein: CASSQEILVGGNEQFF. The V and J genes are TRBV4-3 and TRBJ2-1; D gene unclear. The length of the CDR3 is 16 residues. The V end was cut by 3 bases, the J end by 6 bases, with 18 bases between. Per the germline V gene, CDR1 is LGHNA and CDR2 is YSLEER.

V gene TRBV6-5 combines with J gene TRBJ2-7; the match to TRBD1 covers 8 bases. This CDR3 is built from 16 residues. The junction had 10 bases not matched to a gene; V was cut back by 3 bases and J by 3 bases. In germline, CDR1 is MNHEY, CDR2 SVGAGI. The CDR3 protein is CASSYRPQGAVYEQYF. The CDR3 bases are TGTGCCAGCAGTTATAGGCCTCAGGGGGCGGTCTACGAGCAGTACTTC.

Turning to this clone: Other nucleotide sequences from this sample produce the same CDR3. The chain carries TRBV18 and TRBJ2-7; the match to TRBD1 covers 9 bases. The J segment lost 2 bases and the V segment lost 3 bases, leaving 2 bases of the junction unmatched. This CDR3 region has 14 residues. Germline V gene data show CDR1 as KGHSH and CDR2 as LQKENI. DNA for the CDR3: TGTGCCAGCTCACCGGGACAGGGAACCTACGAGCAGTACTTC. This encodes CASSPGQGTYEQYF.

The chain uses TRBV28 and TRBJ1-2; no firm D call. Trimming pared 4 bases from V and 5 bases from J, leaving 20 bases between. Germline CDR1 MDHEN, CDR2 SYDVKM. This CDR3 has 16 amino acids. The CDR3, as DNA: TGTGCCAGCAGTTCCCAACCGGTCTGGCGGGCATATGGCTACACCTTC. It codes for CASSSQPVWRAYGYTF.

V is TRBV2 and J is TRBJ1-1; no reliable D call. V lost 2 bases and J 11 bases, leaving 21 bases between the germline ends. The CDR3 has 15 residues. The germline V gene has CDR1 SNHLY and CDR2 FYNNEI. The CDR3 nucleotides read TGTGCCAGCAGTGAATCGGCCCGCGCCCTTAGGGAGGCTTTCTTT. It specifies CASSESARALREAFF.

This chain uses TRBV7-2 with TRBJ2-5; unclear D gene. Germline V gene sequence: CDR1 SGHTA, CDR2 FQGNSA. Trimming took off 5 bases at V and 1 base at J, with 8 bases between the two ends. This CDR3 is built from 13 residues. This CDR3 is CASSRGSQETQYF. The CDR3 nucleotides read TGTGCCAGCAGCCGCGGATCCCAAGAGACCCAGTACTTC.

This chain links TRBV5-4 with TRBJ2-1, with 7 bases identical to TRBD1. The CDR3 is made up of 15 amino acids. Trimming cost V 0 bases and J 0 bases; bases outside gene matches: 0. Looked up from germline, CDR1 is SGHNT and CDR2 is YYREEE (reference sequence). The CDR3 region has the DNA TGTGCCAGCAGCTTGGACAGGGGCTCCTACAATGAGCAGTTCTTC. Translating gives CASSLDRGSYNEQFF.

This chain uses TRBV4-1 with TRBJ2-7; D uncertain. The CDR3 spans 12 residues. In germline, CDR1 is MGHRA, CDR2 YSYEKL. The ends were cut back, 2 bases at V and 4 bases at J, with 6 bases in the middle. This CDR3 is CASSQNGYEQYF. The CDR3 region has the DNA TGCGCCAGCAGCCAAAACGGGTACGAGCAGTACTTC.

In nucleotides, the CDR3 is TGTGCCAGCAGTGAGGAACAGTGGCAAGAGACCCAGTACTTC. This encodes CASSEEQWQETQYF. The V gene is TRBV25-1, the J gene TRBJ2-5, with D uncertain. V gave up 3 bases and J gave up 2 bases, with 10 bases separating them. Looked up from germline, CDR1 is MGHDK and CDR2 is SYGVNS. This CDR3 has 14 residues.

This rearrangement joins TRBV7-9 to TRBJ2-5; TRBD2 matches 9 bases. Looked up from germline, CDR1 is SEHNR and CDR2 is FQNEAQ (reference sequence). V lost 0 bases and J lost 5; bases outside the gene matches: 13. CDR3 length equals 18 residues. CDR3 DNA sequence: TGTGCCAGCAGCTTAGCAGGGCTAGCGGGATCACTTGGGGAGACCCAGTACTTC. This gives the protein CASSLAGLAGSLGETQYF.

The chain recombines TRBV4-3 with TRBJ1-6, with a tentative D call TRBD1 (5 bases). This CDR3 is built from 20 residues. V was cut by 0 bases and J by 7 bases, with 25 bases left in between. Looked up from germline, CDR1 is LGHNA and CDR2 is YSLEER. The CDR3 region is CASSQEAGPVILPLNSPLHF. The CDR3 bases are TGCGCCAGCAGCCAAGAAGCAGGGCCGGTTATCCTCCCCTTAAATTCACCCCTCCACTTT.

This clone was recorded a few times. V and J are TRBV5-4 and TRBJ2-2; 12 positions agree with TRBD2. The germline V gene has CDR1 SGHNT and CDR2 YYREEE (reference sequence). The V and J ends lost 10 bases and 2 bases, in that order; junction bases with no gene match: 6. CDR3 length: 15 residues. The CDR3 sequence: CAGGTSGLNTGELFF. In DNA form, the CDR3 reads TGTGCCGGAGGGACTAGCGGGTTAAACACCGGGGAGCTGTTTTTT.

The chain carries TRBV6-5 and TRBJ1-3; weak D call: TRBD1 (5 bases). This CDR3 has 13 residues. V shed 5 bases and J shed 7 bases, with 12 bases lying between them. Germline V gives CDR1 MNHEY, CDR2 SVGAGI. The CDR3 region has the DNA TGTGCCAGCAGTCCAGGGTTTCCGAACACCATATATTTT. Translating it yields CASSPGFPNTIYF.

V gene TRBV6-5 combines with J gene TRBJ1-2, with 8 bases fitting TRBD1. J was trimmed by 8 bases and V by 6 bases; bases with no gene match: 5. Germline assignment: CDR1 MNHEY and CDR2 SVGAGI. The CDR3 has 12 residues. CDR3 residues: CASRISGGGYTF. Written as DNA, the CDR3 is TGTGCCAGCAGGATATCAGGGGGCGGCTACACCTTC.

The chain joins TRBV11-2 to TRBJ2-1, with D possibly TRBD2 on 6 matching bases. This CDR3 region has 11 residues. Trimming shortened V by 5 bases and J by 10 bases, and 9 bases separated the two germline ends. CDR1 and CDR2 (germline): SGHAT, FQNNGV. Here the CDR3 reads CASSPLAEQFF. The CDR3 region has the DNA TGTGCCAGCAGCCCCCTAGCGGAGCAGTTCTTC.

The gene calls are TRBV11-3 and TRBJ1-1; D might be TRBD1 (5 bases). V lost 3 bases and J 10 bases, leaving 12 bases between the germline ends. CDR1 is SGHNT and CDR2 is YENEEA in the germline V gene. This CDR3 is built from 12 residues. As DNA, the CDR3 is TGTGCCAGCAGCTTTGGGTCCGGGGGAGCTTTCTTT. It translates to CASSFGSGGAFF.

The rearrangement uses TRBV7-4 and TRBJ2-5; TRBD1 matches at 12 bases. Germline CDR1 is SGHVT and CDR2 is SQSDAQ. The CDR3 has 17 amino acids. The trim removed 4 bases at V and 4 bases at J, leaving 10 bases unmatched. The DNA for the CDR3 is TGTGCCAGCAGCTATGGTCCGGGACAGGGGGCCGGAGAGACCCAGTACTTC. It yields the protein CASSYGPGQGAGETQYF.

The chain uses TRBV4-1 and TRBJ1-6; tentatively, D is TRBD1 (6 bases). V was shortened by 0 bases and J by 7 bases, with 13 bases between the two germline ends. CDR3 length: 16 residues. The germline gives CDR1 MGHRA, CDR2 YSYEKL. The CDR3 loop is CASSQDQGTRNSPLHF. In DNA form, the CDR3 reads TGCGCCAGCAGCCAAGATCAGGGGACGAGGAATTCACCCCTCCACTTT.

This clone was observed once. The chain has TRBV7-9 and TRBJ2-1; 9 bases match TRBD1. Germline-derived CDR1 and CDR2 are SEHNR and FQNEAQ (reference sequence). The CDR3 runs to 18 residues. The V gene end was trimmed by 3 bases and the J gene end by 4 bases; junction bases not matched to a gene: 13. Here the CDR3 DNA reads TGTGCCAGCAGCTTGAGGGGACAGGGAATTCGGTTTTACAATGAGCAGTTCTTC. It encodes CASSLRGQGIRFYNEQFF. Supplemented by reference TRBV7-9 and TRBJ2-1, the full variable domain reads DTGVSQNPRHKITKRGQNVTFRCDPISEHNRLYWYRQTLGQGPEFLTYFQNEAQLEKSRLLSDRFSAERPKGSFSTLEIQRTEQGDSAMYLCASSLRGQGIRFYNEQFFGPGTRLTVL.

The genes are TRBV29-1 and TRBJ2-1; D uncertain. Germline V gene data show CDR1 as SQVTM and CDR2 as ANQGSEA. The CDR3 has 14 residues. The V gene lost 3 bases and the J gene lost 0 bases, with 9 bases spanning the gap. The DNA for the CDR3 is TGCAGCGTTGACCGCGCAGGCTCCTACAATGAGCAGTTCTTC. Its protein is CSVDRAGSYNEQFF.

The chain employs TRBV7-2 and TRBJ1-2, with 8 positions matching TRBD1. Germline CDR1 is SGHTA and CDR2 is FQGNSA. CDR3 size: 13 residues. V was pared by 1 base and J by 6 bases, with 1 base of the junction left unmatched. Here the CDR3 DNA reads TGTGCCAGCAGCTTAGAACAGGGGGATGGCTACACCTTC. It yields the protein CASSLEQGDGYTF.

CDR3 nucleotide sequence: TGTGCCAGCAGCCCCCCCCCGGGACAGGGAAAATCGGACACCGGGGAGCTGTTTTTT. It encodes CASSPPPGQGKSDTGELFF. The chain has TRBV7-6 and TRBJ2-2, with 9 bases fitting TRBD1. Germline V gives CDR1 SGHVS, CDR2 FNYEAQ. J lost 3 bases, V lost 5 bases, and 16 bases had no gene match. The CDR3 has 19 amino acids.

The chain has TRBV29-1 and TRBJ2-1, with a possible D match to TRBD1 (6 bases). With 4 bases removed from V and 0 bases from J, the gap between germline ends came to 16 bases. The CDR3 is 16 amino acids. Germline values: CDR1 SQVTM, CDR2 ANQGSEA. Here the CDR3 DNA reads TGCAGCGTTGGACAGGTCGCATTTAGCTCCTACAATGAGCAGTTCTTC. Protein: CSVGQVAFSSYNEQFF.